This passage covers 5 T cell receptor beta chains from one sample sequenced in a study of T-cell memory formation after mild COVID-19. TCRdb processed the 5' RACE reads anew with MiXCR; each CDR3 protein has one entry. The sample lists about 560,000 distinct CDR3 sequences, about 22% occurring once. The sequenced sample consisted of PBMCs or a T cell subset sorted from them (not recorded which). These receptors all come from an adult woman who had mild COVID-19 (a few samples of this study predate the infection). Cell type and time point are not known.

This rearrangement joins TRBV27 to TRBJ1-2, with D unresolved. This CDR3 is 13 amino acids long. Trimming removed 4 bases at V and 7 bases at J, with 13 bases between. Germline V gene sequence: CDR1 MNHEY, CDR2 SMNVEV (reference sequence). The CDR3 DNA is TGTGCCAGCAGTTCTCCAGGTTCTCCTGGCTACACCTTC. Translation gives CASSSPGSPGYTF.

The V gene is TRBV27, the J gene TRBJ2-7; possibly TRBD1 for D (6 bases). V lost 5 bases and J lost 0, with 17 bases in between. Germline values: CDR1 MNHEY, CDR2 SMNVEV (reference sequence). The CDR3 has 16 residues. In DNA, the CDR3 is TGTGCCAGCAGTCCGATACCGGGACAAGGCTCCTACGAGCAGTACTTC. It encodes CASSPIPGQGSYEQYF.

CDR3 loop: CASGGQFGYTF. CDR3 sequence (DNA): TGTGCCAGCGGGGGCCAGTTCGGCTACACCTTC. The V gene is TRBV2, the J gene TRBJ1-2; possible D gene TRBD1, 6 bases. The length of the CDR3 is 11 residues. CDR1 and CDR2 from the germline V gene are SNHLY and FYNNEI. V lost 8 bases to trimming and J lost 8 bases, with 12 bases between them. Drawing the rest from reference TRBV2 and TRBJ1-2, the complete variable domain is EPEVTQTPSHQVTQMGQEVILRCVPISNHLYFYWYRQILGQKVEFLVSFYNNEISEKSEIFDDQFSVERPDGSNFTLKIRSTKLEDSAMYFCASGGQFGYTFGSGTRLTVV.

A few counts support this clonotype. The rearrangement links TRBV5-5 to TRBJ2-4; D is unclear. The CDR3 sequence is 16 residues long. Germline values: CDR1 SGHKS, CDR2 YYEKEE (reference sequence). Trimming took off 0 bases at V and 8 bases at J, with 18 bases between the two ends. CDR3 nucleotides: TGTGCCAGCAGCTTGGCCCCGCCAGGAAATTGGGACATTCAGTACTTC. It specifies CASSLAPPGNWDIQYF.

The table lists this clonotype with a few counts. V usage is TRBV5-1 and J usage is TRBJ1-1, with a weak D call TRBD1 (5 bases). Germline V gene lookup returns CDR1 SGHRS and CDR2 YFSETQ. The CDR3 spans 14 residues. Trimming removed 4 bases at V and 5 bases at J, with 15 bases between. The CDR3 protein is CASSLWTEGTEAFF. In nucleotides, the CDR3 is TGCGCCAGCAGCCTATGGACCGAGGGGACTGAAGCTTTCTTT.